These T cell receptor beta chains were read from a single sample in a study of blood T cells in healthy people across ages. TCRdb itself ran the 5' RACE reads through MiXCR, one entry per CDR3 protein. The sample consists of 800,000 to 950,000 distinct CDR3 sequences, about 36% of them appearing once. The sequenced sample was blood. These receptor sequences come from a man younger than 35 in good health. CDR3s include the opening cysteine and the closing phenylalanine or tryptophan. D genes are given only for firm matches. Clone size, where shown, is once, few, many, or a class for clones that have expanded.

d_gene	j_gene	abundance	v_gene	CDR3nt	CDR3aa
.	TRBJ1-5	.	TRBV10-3	TGTACCATCAGTGCCACGGACAGAAATCAGCCCCAGCATTTT	CTISATDRNQPQHF
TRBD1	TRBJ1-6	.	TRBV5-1	TGCGCCAGCAGGCCTACGGGACAGGGTGATTCACCCCTCCACTTT	CASRPTGQGDSPLHF
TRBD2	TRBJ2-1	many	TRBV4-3	TGCGCCAGCAGCCAGGAAATAGCGGGGGGATTCCCTTCCTACAATGAGCAGTTCTTC	CASSQEIAGGFPSYNEQFF
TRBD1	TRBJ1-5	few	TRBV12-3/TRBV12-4	TGTGCCAGCACCCTTGTAGGGACAGGGAATCAGCCCCAGCATTTT	CASTLVGTGNQPQHF
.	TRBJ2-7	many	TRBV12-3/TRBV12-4	TGTGCCAGCAGCAAAGGAGGAGCGGACTCCTACGAGCAGTACTTC	CASSKGGADSYEQYF
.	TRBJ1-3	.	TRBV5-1	TGCGCCAGCAGCTTGGACGGACGATCCGAAAACACCATATATTTT	CASSLDGRSENTIYF
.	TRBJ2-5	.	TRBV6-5	TGTGCCAGCAGTAGTCGGGTAGCGCTCCAAGAGACCCAGTACTTC	CASSSRVALQETQYF
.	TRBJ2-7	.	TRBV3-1	TGTGCCAACCGGACGGGGACTCCCTCCTACGAGCAGTACTTC	CANRTGTPSYEQYF
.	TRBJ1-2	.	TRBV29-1	TGCAGCGTTGGGGCCCCGACAGGATCTGAGGGCTACACCTTC	CSVGAPTGSEGYTF
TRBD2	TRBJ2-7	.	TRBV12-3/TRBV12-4	TGTGCCAGCAGGGTAGGGAGGGGAAGCGACGAGCAGTACTTC	CASRVGRGSDEQYF
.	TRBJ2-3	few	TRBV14	TGTGCCAGCAGCCAAGATGGGTTTTTCAGCACAGATACGCAGTATTTT	CASSQDGFFSTDTQYF
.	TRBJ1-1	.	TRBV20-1	TGCAGTGCTAGAGTTGCCGGGGCGCACACTGAAGCTTTCTTT	CSARVAGAHTEAFF
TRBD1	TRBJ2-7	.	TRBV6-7	TGTGCCAGCAGCCCCGTTTCGGGACAGGTTTGTGAGGACGAGCAGTACTTC	CASSPVSGQVCEDEQYF
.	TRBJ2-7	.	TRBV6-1	TGTGCCAGCAGTGAGGGTGGAGGGTTTGACGAGCAGTACTTC	CASSEGGGFDEQYF
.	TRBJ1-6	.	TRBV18	TGTGCCAGCTCACCACTGGAGGGGCTTAATTCACCCCTCCACTTT	CASSPLEGLNSPLHF
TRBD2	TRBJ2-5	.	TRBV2	TGTGCCAGCAGTCTAGCGGGGACCCCCCAGTACTTC	CASSLAGTPQYF
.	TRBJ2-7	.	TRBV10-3	TGTGCCATCAGCCGGGACACGTCCTACGAGCAGTACTTC	CAISRDTSYEQYF
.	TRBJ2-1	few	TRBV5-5	TGTGCCAGCAGCTGGGGAAAGGGTGAGCAGTTCTTC	CASSWGKGEQFF
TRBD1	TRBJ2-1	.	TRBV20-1	TGCAGTGCTGGCGGACAGGGGCCCTACAATGAGCAGTTCTTC	CSAGGQGPYNEQFF
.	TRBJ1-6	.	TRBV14	TGTGCCAGCAGCCAAGTCGGCAGGGGAGGGCATTCACCCCTCCACTTT	CASSQVGRGGHSPLHF
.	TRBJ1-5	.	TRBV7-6	TGTGCCAGCAGCTTAGGAACGACAGAGTTTGGACCCCAGCATTTT	CASSLGTTEFGPQHF
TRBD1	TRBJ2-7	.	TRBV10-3	TGTGCCATCAGACCAGGGGGCCGAAACGAGCAGTACTTC	CAIRPGGRNEQYF
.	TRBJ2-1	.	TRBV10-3	TGTGCCATCAGTGAGTCGGTCCGTGATGAGCACTTCTTC	CAISESVRDEHFF
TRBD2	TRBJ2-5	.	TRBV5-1	TGCGCCAGCAGCGTCGTCGGCGGGGGGGTTCAAGAGACCCAGTACTTC	CASSVVGGGVQETQYF
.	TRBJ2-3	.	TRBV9	TGTGCCAGCAGCGTAGTGGAGGGGACAGATGCGCAGTATTTT	CASSVVEGTDAQYF
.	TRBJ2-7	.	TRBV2	TGTGCCAGCAGTGAAGGGCCGTCCGATGAGCAGTACTTC	CASSEGPSDEQYF
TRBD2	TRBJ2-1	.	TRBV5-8	TGTGCCGGCAGCTTGGATGCAGAGAGGACCCTAAGCGGGGATGAGCAGTTCTTC	CAGSLDAERTLSGDEQFF
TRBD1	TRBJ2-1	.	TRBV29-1	TGCAGCGGAGTGTTCAGGGGGCCCTTTTACAATGAGCAGTTCTTC	CSGVFRGPFYNEQFF
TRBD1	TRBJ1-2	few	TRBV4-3	TGCGCCAGCAGCACCTCCGGGACAGACCTCTATGGCTACACCTTC	CASSTSGTDLYGYTF
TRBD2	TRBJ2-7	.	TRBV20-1	TGCAGTGCTAGAATCACTAGCGGCTCCTACGAGCAGTACTTC	CSARITSGSYEQYF
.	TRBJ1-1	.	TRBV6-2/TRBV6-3	TGTGCCAGCAGTTTTTACGGACCCCGAGGTGAAGCTTTCTTT	CASSFYGPRGEAFF
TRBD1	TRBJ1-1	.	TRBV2	TGTGCCAGCAATGGCGTCGCTCGAGGGGGCTGGAACACTGAAGCTTTCTTT	CASNGVARGGWNTEAFF
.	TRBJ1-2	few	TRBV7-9	TGTGCCAGCAGCCGCAGTGGGTCTACGGGCTACACCTTC	CASSRSGSTGYTF
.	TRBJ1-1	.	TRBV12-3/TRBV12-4	TGTGCCAGCAGTGTCCTGAGGGCAAGGTGGGCTTTCTTT	CASSVLRARWAFF
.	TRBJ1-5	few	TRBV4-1	TGCGCCAGCAGCCAAGTGGCAGGGGGCAATCAGCCCCAGCATTTT	CASSQVAGGNQPQHF
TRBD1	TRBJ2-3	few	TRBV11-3	TGTGCCAGCAGCAGACGGACAGGGGAGGTGGATACGCAGTATTTT	CASSRRTGEVDTQYF
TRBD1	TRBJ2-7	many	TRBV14	TGTGCCAGCAGCCTCCTCCCGGGACAGGGGGCGTCCGAGCAGTACTTC	CASSLLPGQGASEQYF
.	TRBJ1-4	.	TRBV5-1	TGCGCCAGCAGACGGGGAAACGGGAATGAAAAACTGTTTTTT	CASRRGNGNEKLFF
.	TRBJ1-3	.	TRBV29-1	TGCAGCGTTGAAGGGGGGTTCTCTGGAAACACCATATATTTT	CSVEGGFSGNTIYF
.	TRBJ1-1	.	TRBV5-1	TGCGCCAGCAGCTCTGGAGACCGGATTTTAACCACTGAAGCTTTCTTT	CASSSGDRILTTEAFF
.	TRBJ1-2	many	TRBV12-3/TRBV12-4	TGTGCCAGCAGTTTAGGACTGATATATGGCTACACCTTC	CASSLGLIYGYTF
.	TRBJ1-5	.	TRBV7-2	TGTGCCAGCAGCTTATATGGCACCGGACAGCCCCAGCATTTT	CASSLYGTGQPQHF
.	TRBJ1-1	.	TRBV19	TGTGCCAGTTGGGGGAGGGGGGGGACTGAAGCTTTCTTT	CASWGRGGTEAFF
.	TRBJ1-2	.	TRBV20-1	TGCAGTGCTAGAGATGCTCGGGCAGCCAGGGGTGGCTACACCTTC	CSARDARAARGGYTF
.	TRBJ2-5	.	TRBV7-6	TGTGCCAGCAGCTTAGAGGGTCGGCCTCAAGAGACCCAGTACTTC	CASSLEGRPQETQYF
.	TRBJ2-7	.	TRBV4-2	TGTGCCAGCAGCCAAGAGCCTGCCAGCCTCTCCTACAATGAGCAGTACTTC	CASSQEPASLSYNEQYF
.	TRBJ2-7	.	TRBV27	TGTGCCAGCGGACAGAACTCCTACAATGAGCAGTACTTC	CASGQNSYNEQYF
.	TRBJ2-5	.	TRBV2	TGTGCCAGCAGTGGACTAAGGTCAGGGAATGAGCAGTACTTC	CASSGLRSGNEQYF
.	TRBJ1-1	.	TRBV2	TGTGCCAGCAGGGGGTCCTCTGGAGACACTGAAGCTTTCTTT	CASRGSSGDTEAFF
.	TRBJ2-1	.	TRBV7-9	TGTACCAGCGCCTTAACGGGGGAAACCAATGAGCAGTTCTTC	CTSALTGETNEQFF
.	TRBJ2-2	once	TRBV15	TGTGCCACCAGCAGGGCACGGGGGGAGCTGTTTTTT	CATSRARGELFF
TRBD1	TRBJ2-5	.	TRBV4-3	TGCGCCAGCAGCCTCCAGGGGGATGGGGAGACCCAGTACTTC	CASSLQGDGETQYF
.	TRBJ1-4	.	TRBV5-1	TGCGCCAGCAGCCCCGGAGGAAGGGTGATTGAAAAACTGTTTTTT	CASSPGGRVIEKLFF
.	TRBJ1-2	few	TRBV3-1	TGTGCCAGCAGCCAAGATTACGGGGCAGGGGATTCTGGTGGCTACACCTTC	CASSQDYGAGDSGGYTF